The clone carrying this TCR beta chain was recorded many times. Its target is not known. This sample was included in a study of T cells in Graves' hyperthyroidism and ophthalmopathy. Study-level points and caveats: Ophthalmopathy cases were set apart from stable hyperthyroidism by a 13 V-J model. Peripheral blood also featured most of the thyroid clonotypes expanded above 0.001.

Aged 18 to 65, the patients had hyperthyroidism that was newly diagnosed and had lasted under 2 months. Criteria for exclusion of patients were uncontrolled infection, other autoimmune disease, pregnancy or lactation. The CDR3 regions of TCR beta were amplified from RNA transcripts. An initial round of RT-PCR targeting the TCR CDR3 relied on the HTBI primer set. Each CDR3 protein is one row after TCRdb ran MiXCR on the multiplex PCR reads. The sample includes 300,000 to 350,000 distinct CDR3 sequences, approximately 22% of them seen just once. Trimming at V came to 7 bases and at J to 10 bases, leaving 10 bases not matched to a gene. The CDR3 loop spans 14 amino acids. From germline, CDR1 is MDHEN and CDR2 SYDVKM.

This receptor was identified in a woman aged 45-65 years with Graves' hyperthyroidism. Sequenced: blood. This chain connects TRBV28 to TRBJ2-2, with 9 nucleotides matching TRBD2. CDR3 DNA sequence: TGTGCCAGCACTCCCGCGGTAGCGGGAGTGGAGCTGTTTTTT. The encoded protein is CASTPAVAGVELFF.